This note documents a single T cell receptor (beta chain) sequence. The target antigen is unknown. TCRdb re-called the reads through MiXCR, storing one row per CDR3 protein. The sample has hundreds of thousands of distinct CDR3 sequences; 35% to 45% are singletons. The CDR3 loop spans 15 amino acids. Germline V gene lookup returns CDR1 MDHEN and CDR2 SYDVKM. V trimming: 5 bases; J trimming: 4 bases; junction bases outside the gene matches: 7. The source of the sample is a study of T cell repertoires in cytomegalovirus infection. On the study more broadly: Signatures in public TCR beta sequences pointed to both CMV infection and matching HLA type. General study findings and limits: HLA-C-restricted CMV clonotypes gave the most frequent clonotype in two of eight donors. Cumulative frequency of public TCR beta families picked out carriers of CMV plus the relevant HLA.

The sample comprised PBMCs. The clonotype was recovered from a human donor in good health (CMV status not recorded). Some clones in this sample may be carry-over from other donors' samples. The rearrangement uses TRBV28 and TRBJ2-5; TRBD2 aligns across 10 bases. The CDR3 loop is CASSRLAGSGETQYF. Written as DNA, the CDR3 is TGTGCCAGCAGTCGACTAGCGGGTAGTGGAGAGACCCAGTACTTC. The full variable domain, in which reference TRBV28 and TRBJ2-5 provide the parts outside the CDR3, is DVKVTQSSRYLVKRTGEKVFLECVQDMDHENMFWYRQDPGLGLRLIYFSYDVKMKEKGDIPEGYSVSREKKERFSLILESASTNQTSMYLCASSRLAGSGETQYFGPGTRLLVL.